Following are 29 T cell receptor beta chains from one sample sequenced in a study of CD4 and CD8 cells across lung adenocarcinoma regions. In TCRdb, the PCR reads were re-called with MiXCR into one record per CDR3 protein. This sample has about 27,000 distinct CDR3 sequences, with around 56% found just once. The sample taken for sequencing was CD8+ T cells from the center of a lung tumor. The receptor source for this set is a male donor with lung adenocarcinoma. The CD4 and CD8 labels of this study may be unreliable.

This clonotype was seen at least ten times. The chain couples TRBV7-2 to TRBJ2-7; the D is unclear. Germline CDR1 and CDR2: SGHTA and FQGNSA. The CDR3 is 13 residues long. The V end was cut by 4 bases, the J end by 0 bases, with 7 bases between. The CDR3 region has the DNA TGTGCCAGCAGCTCTGTTAGCTCCTACGAGCAGTACTTC. Its translation: CASSSVSSYEQYF.

The chain employs TRBV6-5 and TRBJ2-4; D tentatively fits TRBD1 or TRBD2 (5 bases each). The CDR3 has 16 residues. V lost 0 bases to trimming and J lost 13 bases, with 22 bases between them. CDR1 MNHEY and CDR2 SVGAGI come from the germline V gene. Here the CDR3 reads CASSYSGRLAKNTQYF. The CDR3 region has the DNA TGTGCCAGCAGTTACTCGGGGCGGCTAGCCAAAAATACGCAGTACTTC.

V gene TRBV27 combines with J gene TRBJ2-3; D gene uncertain. V lost 3 bases and J lost 3, with 10 bases in between. Germline CDR1 MNHEY, CDR2 SMNVEV (reference sequence). The CDR3 consists of 14 residues. The CDR3 DNA sequence: TGTGCCAGCAGTTTCTTAACAGCAACAGATACGCAGTATTTT. Its protein product is CASSFLTATDTQYF.

This clonotype showed up just once. At one of its ends the junction is not consistent with the germline gene, which may arise from a read error. The chain is built from TRBV4-1 and TRBJ2-3; D is possibly TRBD2 (5 bases). CDR1 MGHRA and CDR2 YSYEKL come from the germline V gene. This CDR3 is built from 15 residues. The CDR3 sequence: CARSQVGSGRDTQYF. CDR3 nucleotide sequence: TGCGCCAGGAGCCAAGTGGGGAGTGGCCGAGATACGCAGTACTTT.

V and J are TRBV6-5 and TRBJ2-3; TRBD1 might be the D (6 bases). Trimming took off 2 bases at V and 9 bases at J, with 21 bases between the two ends. CDR3 size: 16 residues. Per germline, CDR1 MNHEY and CDR2 SVGAGI. The CDR3 reads CASSYRLAVSTGTQYF. In DNA form, the CDR3 reads TGTGCCAGCAGTTACAGACTGGCGGTGAGCACAGGGACGCAGTATTTT.

The chain recombines TRBV7-2 with TRBJ2-1; 8 bases match TRBD2. Unmatched junction bases numbered 2, after V lost 4 bases and J lost 3 bases. The CDR3 loop spans 14 amino acids. Germline V gene data show CDR1 as SGHTA and CDR2 as FQGNSA. The CDR3 loop is CASSSRGVYNEQFF. CDR3 sequence (DNA): TGTGCCAGCAGCTCGCGGGGGGTCTACAATGAGCAGTTCTTC.

CDR3 amino acids: CASSPPYF. CDR3 nucleotide sequence: TGTGCCAGCAGTCCCCCGTACTTC. This chain uses TRBV6-1 with TRBJ2-5; D unresolved. The V and J ends lost 5 bases and 13 bases respectively, with 5 bases between them. CDR3 length equals 8 residues. Germline V gene sequence: CDR1 MNHNS, CDR2 SASEGT.

This clonotype was detected only a few times. The V gene is TRBV30, the J gene TRBJ2-1, with unresolved D. V gave up 1 base and J gave up 6 bases, with 13 bases separating them. The CDR3 has 14 residues. Germline CDR1 reads GTSNPN; CDR2 reads SVGIG (reference sequence). The CDR3 region has the DNA TGTGCCTGGAGTGACACTTGGCGAGGCAATGAGCAGTTCTTC. Translation gives CAWSDTWRGNEQFF. Supplemented by reference TRBV30 and TRBJ2-1, the full variable domain reads SQTIHQWPATLVQPVGSPLSLECTVEGTSNPNLYWYRQAAGRGLQLLFYSVGIGQISSEVPQNLSASRPQDRQFILSSKKLLLSDSGFYLCAWSDTWRGNEQFFGPGTRLTVL.

CDR3 sequence: CASSRLEGINEQFF. CDR3 in DNA: TGTGCCAGCAGTCGACTAGAGGGAATCAATGAGCAGTTCTTC. The chain links TRBV6-1 to TRBJ2-1, with D tentatively TRBD2 (6 bases). The CDR3 sequence is 14 residues long. The germline V gene encodes CDR1 MNHNS and CDR2 SASEGT. V was pared by 5 bases and J by 6 bases, with 14 bases between.

This rearrangement joins TRBV5-6 to TRBJ2-1; TRBD1 matches 7 bases. Gene TRBJ2-5 matches the end of the DNA better, so the J call may be wrong. The CDR3 runs 14 residues. The germline gives CDR1 SGHDT, CDR2 YYEEEE. CDR3 in DNA: TGTGCCAGCAGCCCCCCGACAGGGCTGGGGACCCAGTACTTC. It is translated as CASSPPTGLGTQYF.

Here the CDR3 reads CASSQDLPSGIYNEQFF. CDR3 coding DNA: TGCGCCAGCAGCCAAGATCTCCCCTCTGGGATTTACAATGAGCAGTTCTTC. The V gene is TRBV4-1, the J gene TRBJ2-1, with D unresolved. CDR1 is MGHRA and CDR2 is YSYEKL in the germline V gene. The CDR3 is 17 residues long. V lost 0 bases and J 4 bases, leaving 16 bases between the germline ends.

The genes are TRBV14 and TRBJ2-3; D unresolved. V shed 4 bases and J shed 5 bases, with 7 bases lying between them. Germline-derived CDR1 and CDR2 are SGHDN and FVKESK. The CDR3 extends over 12 amino acids. CDR3 in amino acids: CASSPPGDTQYF. DNA of the CDR3: TGTGCCAGCAGCCCCCCTGGAGATACGCAGTATTTT.

This clonotype has a count of ten or more. This chain links TRBV9 with TRBJ2-1; maybe TRBD2 (5 bases). With 3 bases removed from V and 4 bases from J, the gap between germline ends came to 23 bases. Looked up from germline, CDR1 is SGDLS and CDR2 is YYNGEE. The CDR3 is 18 residues long. The CDR3 DNA is TGTGCCAGCAGCGGATCTGATATAACAGCGGCAAAATACAATGAGCAGTTCTTC. It encodes CASSGSDITAAKYNEQFF.

This clonotype came up many times. The V gene is TRBV7-6, the J gene TRBJ2-3, with 11 bases fitting TRBD2. V shed 5 bases, J shed 3 bases, and the junction held 4 bases outside the gene matches. The germline gives CDR1 SGHVS, CDR2 FNYEAQ. This CDR3 is 15 amino acids long. CDR3 loop: CASSHLAGGTDTQYF. CDR3 in DNA: TGTGCCAGCAGCCATTTAGCGGGAGGGACAGATACGCAGTATTTT.

This clonotype was seen repeatedly, ten times or more. This chain connects TRBV10-1 to TRBJ2-7; 8 positions agree with TRBD2. J lost 5 bases, V lost 7 bases, and 13 bases had no gene match. The CDR3 consists of 15 residues. CDR1 is WNHNN, CDR2 SYGVQD, per germline (reference sequence). Here the CDR3 DNA reads TGCGCCAGCATTCTGAGGCCAGCGGGAGACGACGAGCAGTACTTC. Amino acid sequence: CASILRPAGDDEQYF.

This rearrangement joins TRBV5-1 to TRBJ2-2, with D hard to call. Germline V gene lookup returns CDR1 SGHRS and CDR2 YFSETQ. The CDR3 covers 13 residues. Trimming left V 0 bases short and J 3 bases short, with 3 bases between. For the CDR3, the DNA is TGCGCCAGCAGCTTGGCTGACACCGGGGAGCTGTTTTTT. Protein product: CASSLADTGELFF.

Turning to this clonotype: An end of the junction differs from the germline gene, which may be a read error. V and J are TRBV6-1 and TRBJ2-3; tentatively, D is TRBD2 (6 bases). This CDR3 spans 15 amino acids. The germline V gene has CDR1 MNHNS and CDR2 SASEGT. CDR3 loop: CASRTMGGKIETQYF. The CDR3 region has the DNA TGTGCCAGCAGGACAATGGGCGGGAAAATAGAGACGCAGTACTTT.

In its sample, this clonotype was seen a few times. Compared with germline, one end of the junction differs, possibly owing to a read error. For the CDR3, the DNA is TGTGCCAGCGGGGGGGCCGGGGGCGGTGTTGAGGAGACGCAGTACTTC. It specifies CASGGAGGGVEETQYF. The rearrangement links TRBV6-1 to TRBJ2-5, with a possible D match to TRBD2 (7 bases). CDR1 MNHNS and CDR2 SASEGT come from the germline V gene. The length of the CDR3 is 16 residues.

This clonotype was detected ten times or more. The chain recombines TRBV3-1 with TRBJ2-1; TRBD1 is a possible D gene (5 bases). The ends were cut back, 2 bases at V and 8 bases at J, with 10 bases in the middle. CDR1 LGHDT and CDR2 YNNKEL come from the germline V gene (reference sequence). The CDR3 is 13 amino acids. DNA of the CDR3: TGTGCCAGCAGCCAATCCAGGGTCCATGAGCAGTTCTTC. It codes for CASSQSRVHEQFF.

This chain uses TRBV12-3 or TRBV12-4 with TRBJ2-5; 7 bases line up with TRBD1. The DNA matches TRBJ2-7 better at its end, which makes the J call doubtful. The CDR3 sequence is 15 residues long. This CDR3 is CASTARGLGMGEQYF. DNA for the CDR3: TGTGCCAGCACGGCGAGGGGGCTCGGCATGGGCGAGCAGTACTTC.

This chain joins TRBV7-9 and TRBJ2-3; D unclear. With the DNA end fitting TRBJ2-7 better, the J assignment may be wrong. Germline loops: CDR1 SEHNR, CDR2 FQNEAQ (reference sequence). The CDR3 consists of 11 residues. CDR3 sequence: CASGRSDEQYF. The CDR3 region has the DNA TGTGCCAGCGGCAGGTCCGATGAGCAGTACTTC.

The rearrangement links TRBV25-1 to TRBJ2-3; 13 bases align to TRBD2. Unmatched junction bases numbered 21, after V lost 3 bases and J lost 12 bases. CDR1 and CDR2 from the germline V gene are MGHDK and SYGVNS. CDR3 size: 19 residues. The CDR3 loop reads CASSDVTSGRAPSTDIQYF. For the CDR3, the DNA is TGTGCCAGCAGTGACGTAACTAGCGGGAGGGCTCCTAGCACAGATATTCAGTATTTT.

To note about this clonotype: One junction end does not reproduce the germline sequence, and a read error may be involved. The chain recombines TRBV27 with TRBJ2-4, with D possibly being TRBD2 (6 bases). The CDR3 covers 15 residues. Germline V gene data show CDR1 as MNHEY and CDR2 as SMNVEV (reference sequence). CDR3 coding DNA: TGTGCCAGGGGCCCCGGGGGTGGTGACCAAAAGATTCAGTACTTC. This codes for CARGPGGGDQKIQYF.

This rearrangement joins TRBV7-2 to TRBJ2-2, with TRBD1 identical over 9 bases. The length of the CDR3 is 16 residues. V dropped 4 bases and J dropped 5; count of bases not matched to a gene: 8. CDR1 is SGHTA, CDR2 FQGNSA, per germline. CDR3 region: CASSSGQGWNTGELFF. Written as DNA, the CDR3 is TGTGCCAGCAGCTCCGGACAGGGGTGGAATACCGGGGAGCTGTTTTTT.

This clonotype was counted between two and nine times. V is TRBV9 and J is TRBJ2-1, with D possibly matching TRBD2 (6 bases). The CDR3 covers 14 residues. With 4 bases removed from V and 6 bases from J, the gap between germline ends came to 14 bases. The germline CDR1 and CDR2 sequences are SGDLS and YYNGEE. In DNA form, the CDR3 reads TGTGCCAGCAGCCCCTCGGGAGTGAGCAATGAGCAGTTCTTC. Its translation: CASSPSGVSNEQFF.

This clonotype has a count of ten or more. The chain uses TRBV27 and TRBJ2-3; D may be TRBD2 (6 bases). The CDR3 loop spans 14 amino acids. V lost 6 bases and J 6 bases, leaving 16 bases between the germline ends. CDR1 and CDR2 from the germline V gene are MNHEY and SMNVEV (reference sequence). The CDR3 here is CASRPEIGSDTQYF. The CDR3 nucleotides read TGTGCCAGCAGACCCGAAATCGGGAGCGATACGCAGTATTTT.

DNA for the CDR3: TGTGCCAGCAGTGAGGGGCCGGGGGGGGGTGGGCAAGAGACGCAGTACTTC. The encoded protein is CASSEGPGGGGQETQYF. The chain is built from TRBV6-1 and TRBJ2-1; 8 bases fit TRBD2. The J call could be wrong; TRBJ2-7 is a better fit for the DNA end. Per the germline V gene, CDR1 is MNHNS and CDR2 is SASEGT. CDR3 length: 17 amino acids.

With respect to this clonotype: One junction end does not reproduce the germline sequence, and a read error may be involved. The rearrangement links TRBV10-1 to TRBJ2-5; 8 bases map to TRBD2. CDR1 and CDR2 from the germline V gene are WNHNN and SYGVQD (reference sequence). This CDR3 has 18 amino acids. The CDR3 coding sequence is TGCGCCAGCATTGAGGCGGGGGGCGGGGGCCGTGACCAAGACACCCAGTACTTC. Translating it yields CASIEAGGGGRDQDTQYF.

The chain links TRBV4-1 to TRBJ2-3; 7 bases are shared with TRBD1. This CDR3 has 16 residues. Looked up from germline, CDR1 is MGHRA and CDR2 is YSYEKL. V shed 4 bases and J 2 bases; nucleotides not matched to a gene: 9. Here the CDR3 DNA reads TGCGCCAGCAGCCTGCTAACAGGGGCTGTCACAGATACGCAGTATTTT. This codes for CASSLLTGAVTDTQYF.